This entry lists 15 T cell receptor beta chains sequenced from one sample in a study of T cells after yellow fever vaccination. TCRdb re-analysed the 5' RACE reads in MiXCR, keeping a single row per CDR3 protein. The sample yields 300,000 or so distinct CDR3 sequences, 4% seen once. The sample in question was PBMCs, obtained 5 days after the yellow fever booster vaccination. These TCRs come from a man between 18 and 29 years old who received the YFV17D yellow fever vaccine.

Here the CDR3 reads CSARDGGNTEAFF. In DNA form, the CDR3 reads TGCAGTGCTAGGGATGGCGGGAACACTGAAGCTTTCTTT. The J gene is TRBJ1-1, the V gene TRBV20-1; the D is unclear. Germline V gene sequence: CDR1 DFQATT, CDR2 SNEGSKA (reference sequence). The CDR3 spans 13 residues. V lost 3 bases to trimming and J lost 1 base, with 9 bases between them.

This clonotype turned up a few times. V usage is TRBV20-1 and J usage is TRBJ2-2; 7 nucleotides align to TRBD2. V shed 6 bases, J shed 2 bases, and the junction held 9 bases outside the gene matches. This CDR3 contains 15 residues. Germline CDR1 and CDR2: DFQATT and SNEGSKA (reference sequence). This chain's CDR3 is CSAPLRGGNTGELFF. CDR3 bases: TGCAGTGCCCCCCTCCGCGGGGGAAACACCGGGGAGCTGTTTTTT.

This clonotype showed up just a few times. The V and J genes are TRBV12-3 or TRBV12-4 and TRBJ2-2; D unclear. The CDR3 spans 13 residues. Trimming shortened V by 2 bases and J by 4 bases, and 5 bases separated the two germline ends. The CDR3 reads CASSLQATGELFF. For the CDR3, the DNA is TGTGCCAGCAGTTTACAAGCCACCGGGGAGCTGTTTTTT.

The chain links TRBV12-3 or TRBV12-4 to TRBJ2-1; 7 positions agree with TRBD2. This CDR3 spans 14 amino acids. Trimming removed 6 bases from V and 4 bases from J; junction bases left unmatched: 6. The chain's CDR3 is CASSFISGYNEQFF. The CDR3 DNA reads TGTGCCAGCAGCTTTATTAGCGGGTACAATGAGCAGTTCTTC.

The rearrangement joins TRBV5-6 to TRBJ2-4; D tentatively fits TRBD1 or TRBD2 (5 bases each). The CDR3 runs to 12 residues. Germline V gene sequence: CDR1 SGHDT, CDR2 YYEEEE. Trimming took 3 bases from V and 6 from J, leaving 7 bases between them. CDR3 nucleotide sequence: TGTGCCAGCAGCTGGGGGATAAACATTCAGTACTTC. The encoded protein is CASSWGINIQYF.

Ten or more counts support this clonotype. The V and J genes are TRBV6-6 and TRBJ1-3; D is perhaps TRBD1 (5 bases). Looked up from germline, CDR1 is MNHNY and CDR2 is SVGAGI (reference sequence). V was trimmed by 5 bases and J by 2 bases, leaving 10 bases between them. The CDR3 loop spans 14 amino acids. The CDR3 nucleotides read TGTGCCAGCAGTCCTATGGGGGCTGGAAACACCATATATTTT. Translation gives CASSPMGAGNTIYF.

This clonotype was counted between two and nine times. V and J are TRBV28 and TRBJ1-1; no clear D gene. Trimming removed 6 bases at V and 4 bases at J, with 9 bases between. Germline loops: CDR1 MDHEN, CDR2 SYDVKM. This CDR3 comprises 12 residues. The CDR3 spells CASRTGSTEAFF. The CDR3 bases are TGTGCCAGCAGAACCGGGAGCACTGAAGCTTTCTTT.

The table lists this clonotype with many counts. The genes are TRBV20-1 and TRBJ1-2, with D possibly being TRBD1 (5 bases). CDR1 and CDR2 (germline): DFQATT, SNEGSKA (reference sequence). The CDR3 contains 16 residues. Trimming removed 2 bases at V and 4 bases at J, with 20 bases between. The CDR3 loop is CSARLPGNVKVYGYTF. In DNA, the CDR3 is TGCAGTGCTAGACTTCCAGGGAACGTGAAAGTCTATGGCTACACCTTC.

About this clonotype itself: A junction boundary mismatches the germline segment, possibly from a read error. The V gene is TRBV5-1, the J gene TRBJ2-3, with D possibly being TRBD1 (5 bases). Germline V gene lookup returns CDR1 SGHRS and CDR2 YFSETQ. CDR3 length: 12 amino acids. The CDR3 DNA reads as TGCGCCAGCAGCGTGGGGCAAGATACGCGGTATTTT. Translating it yields CASSVGQDTRYF.

J is TRBJ2-5 and V is TRBV5-1; D remains ambiguous. The CDR3 sequence is 11 residues long. V was pared by 6 bases and J by 5 bases, with 8 bases between. Germline V CDR1 and CDR2: SGHRS, YFSETQ. The CDR3 spells CASTLSETQYF. Here the CDR3 DNA reads TGCGCCAGCACCCTCTCGGAGACCCAGTACTTC.

The table lists this clonotype with many counts. J is TRBJ2-5 and V is TRBV4-3, with 9 bases identical to TRBD1. Germline V lookup: CDR1 LGHNA, CDR2 YSLEER. CDR3 length: 17 amino acids. V was pared by 0 bases and J by 2 bases, with 7 bases of the junction left unmatched. CDR3 sequence (DNA): TGCGCCAGCAGCCAAGAGGGGGACAGGGAGGGTCAAGAGACCCAGTACTTC. This gives the protein CASSQEGDREGQETQYF.

This clonotype was recorded many times. The gene calls are TRBV5-1 and TRBJ2-5, with 9 bases aligning to TRBD2. The junction had 5 bases not matched to a gene; V was cut back by 2 bases and J by 0 bases. Germline CDR1 is SGHRS and CDR2 is YFSETQ. CDR3 length: 16 residues. CDR3 in amino acids: CASSFAQRGDQETQYF. DNA for the CDR3: TGCGCCAGCAGCTTTGCCCAGCGGGGGGACCAAGAGACCCAGTACTTC.

V gene TRBV5-6 combines with J gene TRBJ2-7; D unresolved. CDR3 length: 13 amino acids. V dropped 4 bases and J dropped 5 bases, with 13 bases sitting between them. The germline V gene has CDR1 SGHDT and CDR2 YYEEEE. Here the CDR3 reads CASSHRSTNEQYV. In DNA, the CDR3 is TGTGCCAGCAGCCACCGTTCCACGAACGAGCAGTACGTC.

The chain employs TRBV3-1 and TRBJ1-5, with D unclear. CDR3 length: 12 amino acids. CDR1 and CDR2 from the germline V gene are LGHDT and YNNKEL (reference sequence). Trimming left V 6 bases short and J 6 bases short, with 9 bases between. The CDR3: CASSHTGQPQHF. The CDR3 DNA is TGTGCCAGCAGTCACACGGGTCAGCCCCAGCATTTT.

Notes on this clonotype: This clone may be a read error of a much larger clone one base away. The chain carries TRBV10-3 and TRBJ2-5; 7 nucleotides line up with TRBD1. This CDR3 comprises 11 residues. Per germline, CDR1 ENHRY and CDR2 SYGVKD. Unmatched junction bases numbered 1, after V lost 7 bases and J lost 5 bases. The CDR3 coding sequence is TGTGCCATCATGACAGGGGAGACCCAGTACTTC. Its protein is CAIMTGETQYF.